A selection of T cell receptor beta chains follows, all from one sample in a study of blood T cell repertoires in COVID-19. TCRdb's table, derived via immunoSEQ multiplex PCR, lists solely in-frame clones and lacks some. This table has about 350,000 clones, approximately 89% appearing once. The sequencing sample was made of peripheral blood. These receptors were obtained from a woman aged 60-70 years with COVID-19, enrolled during active disease. Each CDR3 is given with its conserved first and last residue.

>TRBV5-1
CASSSQPTGSKTDTQYF
>TRBV27
CASSLRLSQNSPLHF
>TRBV19
CASSVTGGWRENIQYF
>TRBV10-3
CAISESEMGSSPLHF
>TRBV6-1
CASSEPQGRVHSRGTEAFF
>TRBV5-1
CASHTYGGGWDPYGYTF
>TRBV9
CASSARGDRVSEAFF
>TRBV7-2
CASSSGLASNYGYTF
>TRBV6-6
CASSGTGDRYTF
>TRBV18
CASSLGGTVSNYGYTF
>TRBV5-1
CASSLASGARGYGYTF
>TRBV7-8
CASSLGSARGGQPQHF
>TRBV18
CASSRNRGDTIYF
>TRBV4-2
CASSQDPWGGENIQYF
>TRBV2
CASSEDSGGQETQYF
>TRBV6-5
CASSSNRNTEAFF
>TRBV7-9
CASSSRTGTPTGYTF
>TRBV28
CASSRRGRGNEKLFF
>TRBV19
CASSPGALYGYTF
>TRBV7-2
CASSLGVRATNEKLFF
>TRBV7-9
CASSLGSGANGELFF
>TRBV9
CASSVGDNQPQHF
>TRBV7-9
CASSLGRRGRGYTF
>TRBV5-6
CASSLINEQYF
>TRBV2
CASSETGGRTGELFF